What follows is one T cell receptor beta chain and its context. J lost 0 bases, V lost 5 bases, and 5 bases had no gene match. CDR1 and CDR2 from the germline V gene are SGHTA and FQGNSA. The CDR3 extends over 15 amino acids. This specimen comes from a study of blood T cell repertoires in COVID-19. Libraries were prepared by immunoSEQ multiplex PCR; TCRdb keeps only in-frame clonotypes and omits some of them. The sample holds about 410,000 clones, roughly 90% seen once. The clonotype comes from a woman aged 25 to 39 with active or convalescent COVID-19. Sequenced material: peripheral blood. The rearrangement links TRBV7-2 to TRBJ2-3, with 7 bases that match TRBD2. CDR3 bases: TGTGCCAGCAGCCTCGGACTAGAGAGCACAGATACGCAGTATTTT. Encoded protein: CASSLGLESTDTQYF.